Presented here are 5 T cell receptor beta chains from one specimen sequenced in a study of cytomegalovirus exposure and HLA in healthy donors listed by TCRdb under 2017. Library generation was performed with the immunoSEQ multiplex PCR assay. TCRdb provides this immuneACCESS table in a form limited to in-frame rearrangements. Some clones are lacking; in checked studies, under half of them reflect an unresolved V gene, and why the rest are absent is not known. A total of around 160,000 clones appear in this sample, about 90% of them only once. The ten most abundant clones make up roughly 3% of the sample. The specimen sequenced was PBMCs. The receptors were sampled from a woman aged 18 to 35 in good health and CMV-seropositive.

CDR3: CATRDRGYEQYF. DNA for the CDR3: TGTGCCACAAGGGACAGGGGCTACGAGCAGTACTTC. This chain uses TRBV10-3 with TRBJ2-7; 10 positions agree with TRBD1. The ends lost 10 bases at V and 3 bases at J; junction bases unmatched: 3. The CDR3 has 12 residues. Germline V gene sequence: CDR1 ENHRY, CDR2 SYGVKD.

This chain links TRBV7-9 with TRBJ2-1, with 8 nucleotides matching TRBD2. CDR1 and CDR2 (germline): SEHNR, FQNEAQ (reference sequence). Trimming took 4 bases from V and 9 from J; bases not matched to a gene: 11. The CDR3 extends over 15 amino acids. CDR3 bases: TGTGCCAGCAGCTACCAAAGCGGGAGCTTAGGTGAGCAGTTCTTC. Protein: CASSYQSGSLGEQFF.

The chain has TRBV15 and TRBJ1-1, with 9 positions matching TRBD1. CDR3 length: 15 residues. With 1 base clipped from V and 5 bases from J, the junction kept 5 bases outside the gene matches. The germline CDR1 and CDR2 sequences are LNHNV and YYDKDF (reference sequence). The CDR3 reads CATSRGGQGTTEAFF. The CDR3 region has the DNA TGTGCCACCAGCAGAGGGGGACAGGGCACGACTGAAGCTTTCTTT.

The genes are TRBV6-1 and TRBJ2-3; 10 bases are a match to TRBD2. CDR3 size: 16 residues. The J segment lost 1 base and the V segment lost 3 bases, leaving 4 bases of the junction unmatched. Germline CDR1 MNHNS, CDR2 SASEGT. In DNA form, the CDR3 reads TGTGCCAGCAGTGACAAGCTAGCGGGGGGCACAGATACGCAGTATTTT. Translating it yields CASSDKLAGGTDTQYF.

V is TRBV19 and J is TRBJ2-3; 8 nucleotides line up with TRBD2. The CDR3 length is 15 residues. Germline trimming cut 5 bases from V and 2 bases from J; bases unmatched to any gene: 6. The germline gives CDR1 LNHDA, CDR2 SQIVND (reference sequence). Here the CDR3 reads CASSPPGGATDTQYF. CDR3 DNA: TGTGCCAGTAGTCCCCCGGGAGGGGCCACAGATACGCAGTATTTT.